Listed below are T cell receptor beta chains from one sample, sequenced in a study of type 1 regulatory T cells. Antigens of these TCRs are unknown. TCRdb fed the reads into MiXCR, producing one record per CDR3 protein. The sample lists thousands of distinct CDR3 sequences, 6.5% to 9% occurring once. Sequenced sample: cultured T cells, either the whole culture or a sorted T cell fraction (not recorded which). All receptors come from a human donor in good health. Each CDR3 is given with its conserved first and last residue. Each record gives: J gene, V gene, CDR3 protein.

>TRBJ2-3|TRBV5-1
CASSLGVRAGGSTDTQYF
>TRBJ2-1|TRBV19
CASSNLAGDHVGSEQFF
>TRBJ2-3|TRBV9
CASSVAGRNRPDTQYF
>TRBJ2-7|TRBV20-1
CSARSPSGTPYEQYF
>TRBJ2-7|TRBV30
CAWSIPGGASYEQYF
>TRBJ2-1|TRBV5-1
CASSSQTGSYNEQFF
>TRBJ2-2|TRBV5-1
CASSRGRDRGRGTGELFF
>TRBJ1-5|TRBV6-1
CASSQGDQPQHF
>TRBJ2-1|TRBV4-1
CASSQDQTGWNEQFF
>TRBJ2-3|TRBV5-1
CASSFGLAGGTDTQYF
>TRBJ2-5|TRBV7-2
CASSFASQETQYF